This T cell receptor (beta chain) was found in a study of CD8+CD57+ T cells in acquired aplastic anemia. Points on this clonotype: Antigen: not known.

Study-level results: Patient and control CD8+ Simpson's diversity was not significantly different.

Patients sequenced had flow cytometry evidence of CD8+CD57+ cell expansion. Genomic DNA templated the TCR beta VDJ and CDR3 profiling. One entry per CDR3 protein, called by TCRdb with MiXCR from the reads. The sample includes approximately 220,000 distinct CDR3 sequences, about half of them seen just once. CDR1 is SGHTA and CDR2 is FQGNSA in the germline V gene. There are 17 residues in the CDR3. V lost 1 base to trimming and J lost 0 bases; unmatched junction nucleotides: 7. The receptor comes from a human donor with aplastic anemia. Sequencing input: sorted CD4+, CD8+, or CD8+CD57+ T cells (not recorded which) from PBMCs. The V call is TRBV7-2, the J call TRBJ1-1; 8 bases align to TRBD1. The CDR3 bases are TGTGCCAGCAGCTTAGTGGGGACAGGCTTTATGAACACTGAAGCTTTCTTT. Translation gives CASSLVGTGFMNTEAFF.